This TCR beta chain was sequenced in a study of T cell responses to AZD1222 COVID-19 vaccine. This CDR3 region has 13 residues. Germline V gives CDR1 LGHDT, CDR2 YNNKEL (reference sequence). V gave up 0 bases and J gave up 4 bases, with 5 bases separating them. A remark on this clone: Its antigen is as yet unknown.

TCRdb keeps only in-frame clones here, not all; method: immunoSEQ multiplex PCR. The table shows 85,000 to 90,000 clones, with roughly 89% occurring only once. Broader study findings: The donor cohort was predominantly white British with a female majority, and clonal diversity may have been underestimated.

The TCR originated in an adult who received the AZD1222 COVID-19 vaccine. Specimen: peripheral blood, collected 28 days after the second AZD1222 dose. The V call is TRBV3-1 (or the pseudogene TRBV3-2), the J call TRBJ2-3; D is unresolved. The chain's CDR3 is CASSQEPADTQYF. For the CDR3, the DNA is TGTGCCAGCAGCCAAGAACCTGCAGATACGCAGTATTTT.